Following are 7 T cell receptor beta chains from one sample sequenced in a study of beta chain features in type 1 diabetes. The study's findings and limits: When Type 1 diabetes patients were examined, their TCRB CDR3s proved moderately but significantly shorter in all four CD4+ subsets.

The whole isolated RNA underwent reverse transcription, so sequencing captured expressed TCRB transcripts. Method: immunoSEQ multiplex PCR; TCRdb's copy keeps in-frame clones and lacks some. The sample records a few hundred thousand clones, around 13% being singletons. These TCRs are of unknown antigen specificity. Sequencing input: naive CD4+ T cells from blood. All receptors come from a man aged 25-45 years with type 1 diabetes.

This clone has just a few counts. The chain carries TRBV7-9 and TRBJ2-5; 7 bases fit TRBD2. The ends lost 6 bases at V and 1 base at J; junction bases unmatched: 2. CDR1 SEHNR and CDR2 FQNEAQ come from the germline V gene (reference sequence). The CDR3 loop spans 13 amino acids. CDR3 DNA sequence: TGTGCCAGCAGTTCTAGCGGCCAAGAGACCCAGTACTTC. This codes for CASSSSGQETQYF.

The chain joins TRBV20-1 to TRBJ1-2; D gene unclear. This CDR3 has 11 amino acids. Deletions cut 3 bases from V and 5 bases from J, with 7 bases between. The germline V gene has CDR1 DFQATT and CDR2 SNEGSKA (reference sequence). The CDR3 spells CSASFRYGYTF. The CDR3 DNA sequence: TGCAGTGCTAGTTTCCGGTATGGCTACACCTTC.

This clone turned up a few times. The V call is TRBV9, the J call TRBJ2-2; 8 bases map to TRBD1. This CDR3 has 14 amino acids. Germline V gene lookup returns CDR1 SGDLS and CDR2 YYNGEE. J lost 7 bases, V lost 3 bases, and 5 bases had no gene match. CDR3 amino acids: CASSAPGQGGELFF. The CDR3 nucleotides read TGTGCCAGCAGCGCTCCAGGACAGGGCGGGGAGCTGTTTTTT. Full variable domain (outside the CDR3, taken from reference TRBV9 and TRBJ2-2): DSGVTQTPKHLITATGQRVTLRCSPRSGDLSVYWYQQSLDQGLQFLIQYYNGEERAKGNILERFSAQQFPDLHSELNLSSLELGDSALYFCASSAPGQGGELFFGEGSRLTVL.

This clone was counted between two and nine times. J is TRBJ2-1 and V is TRBV21-1; the D call TRBD2 from the table was never checked on the DNA. TRBV21-1 is classified as a pseudogene. The CDR3 spans 17 residues. The CDR3 nucleotides are TGTGCCAGCAGTAAAGGCGGCGTAGCGGGGGGGCCTAGTGAGCAGTTCTTC. Translating gives CASSKGGVAGGPSEQFF.

This clone has only a few counts. The chain carries TRBV7-2 and TRBJ1-5; D unresolved. Trimming removed 4 bases from V and 3 bases from J, with 4 bases in between. Per germline, CDR1 SGHTA and CDR2 FQGNSA. This CDR3 spans 12 amino acids. The DNA for the CDR3 is TGTGCCAGCAGCTCTAACAATCAGCCCCAGCATTTT. This gives the protein CASSSNNQPQHF.

This clone appeared a few times. This sequence joins TRBV14 and TRBJ2-4; 7 nucleotides align to TRBD2. The germline V gene encodes CDR1 SGHDN and CDR2 FVKESK. Germline trimming cut 7 bases from V and 10 bases from J; bases unmatched to any gene: 10. The CDR3 runs to 13 residues. CDR3 nucleotide sequence: TGTGCCAGCACCCCGACCTGGGGGGGGATTCAGTACTTC. Its protein product is CASTPTWGGIQYF.

The chain has TRBV6-1 and TRBJ1-5; D not resolved. From germline, CDR1 is MNHNS and CDR2 SASEGT. This CDR3 region has 14 residues. V lost 3 bases and J lost 7, with 13 bases in between. The CDR3 is CASSEPHMVQPQHF. The CDR3 DNA follows: TGTGCCAGCAGTGAGCCTCACATGGTGCAGCCCCAGCATTTT.